The table lists the clone carrying this T cell receptor (beta chain) with a few counts. Its antigen is not known. Individual cDNA molecules were tagged with unique molecular identifiers, the study reported. TCRdb called the 5' RACE reads again in MiXCR, with one record for every CDR3 protein. The table shows some 90,000 distinct CDR3 sequences, with more than 13% occurring only once. The data were taken from a study of early T cells in non-severe SARS-CoV-2 infection. Study-level information: With bulk RNA from unsorted whole blood as input, sequencing yielded unpaired chains. Study-wide points: Matches to VDJdb favored anti-spike CD8 responses and missed private and CD4 specificities.

The CDR3 runs to 14 residues. The germline V gene has CDR1 DFQATT and CDR2 SNEGSKA (reference sequence). V lost 6 bases, J lost 1 base, and 16 bases lay in between. The chain uses TRBV20-1 and TRBJ2-7; no clear D. This TCR was recovered from an adult who was a healthcare worker with PCR-confirmed SARS-CoV-2 infection or an uninfected control (not recorded which). The sample comprised whole blood. The CDR3 here is CSAPMYGSSYEQYF. The CDR3 nucleotides read TGCAGTGCCCCTATGTACGGCTCTTCCTACGAGCAGTACTTC.